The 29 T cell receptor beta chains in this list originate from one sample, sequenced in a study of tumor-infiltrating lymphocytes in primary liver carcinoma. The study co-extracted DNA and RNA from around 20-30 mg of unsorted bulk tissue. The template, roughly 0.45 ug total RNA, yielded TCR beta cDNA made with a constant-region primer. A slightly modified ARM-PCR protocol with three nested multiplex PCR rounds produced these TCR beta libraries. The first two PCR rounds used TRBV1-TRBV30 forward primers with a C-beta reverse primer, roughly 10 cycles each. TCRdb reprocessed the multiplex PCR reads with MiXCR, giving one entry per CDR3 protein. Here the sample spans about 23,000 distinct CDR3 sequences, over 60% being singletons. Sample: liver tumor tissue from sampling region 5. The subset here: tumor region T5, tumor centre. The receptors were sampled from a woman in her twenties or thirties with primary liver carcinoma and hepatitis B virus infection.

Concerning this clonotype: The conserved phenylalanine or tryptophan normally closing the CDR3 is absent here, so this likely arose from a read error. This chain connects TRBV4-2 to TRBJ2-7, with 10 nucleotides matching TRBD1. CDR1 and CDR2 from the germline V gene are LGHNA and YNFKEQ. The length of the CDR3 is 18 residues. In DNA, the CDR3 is TGTGGCAGCAACCAGGAACACCTAGGACAGGGGGGACCGCGCGAGCAGTACTCC. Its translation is CGSNQEHLGQGGPREQYS.

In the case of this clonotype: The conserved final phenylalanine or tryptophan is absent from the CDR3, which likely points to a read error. The CDR3 DNA sequence: TGTGTCAGCAGCTTACATCCAGGTGAGGCCTACGAGCAGTACTCC. This sequence encodes CVSSLHPGEAYEQYS. V and J are TRBV11-3 and TRBJ2-7; D not certain. This CDR3 has 15 residues. From germline, CDR1 is SGHNT and CDR2 YENEEA.

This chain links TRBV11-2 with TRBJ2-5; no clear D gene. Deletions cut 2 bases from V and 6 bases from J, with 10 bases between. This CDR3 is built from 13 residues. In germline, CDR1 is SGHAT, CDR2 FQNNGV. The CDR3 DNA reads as TGTGCCAGCAGCTTACGGCGGCAGAAGACCCAGTACTTC. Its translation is CASSLRRQKTQYF.

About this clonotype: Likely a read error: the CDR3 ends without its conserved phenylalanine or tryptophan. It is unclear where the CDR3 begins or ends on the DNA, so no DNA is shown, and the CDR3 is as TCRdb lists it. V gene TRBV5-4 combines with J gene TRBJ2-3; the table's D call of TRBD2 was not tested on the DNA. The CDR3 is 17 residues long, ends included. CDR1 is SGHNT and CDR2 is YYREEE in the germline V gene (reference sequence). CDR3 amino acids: CASSVDGHPPPTDTLYY.

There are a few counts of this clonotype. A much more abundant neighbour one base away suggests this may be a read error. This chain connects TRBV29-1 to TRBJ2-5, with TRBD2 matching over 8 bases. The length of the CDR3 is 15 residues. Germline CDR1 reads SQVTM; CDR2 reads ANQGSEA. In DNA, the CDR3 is TGCAGCGTTGGTTTCACGGGAGGGCCGGTAGAGGCCCAGTACTTC. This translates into CSVGFTGGPVEAQYF. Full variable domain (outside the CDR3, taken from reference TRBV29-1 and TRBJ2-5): SAVISQKPSRDICQRGTSLTIQCQVDSQVTMMFWYRQQPGQSLTLIATANQGSEATYESGFVIDKFPISRPNLTFSTLTVSNMSPEDSSIYLCSVGFTGGPVEAQYFGPGTRLLVL.

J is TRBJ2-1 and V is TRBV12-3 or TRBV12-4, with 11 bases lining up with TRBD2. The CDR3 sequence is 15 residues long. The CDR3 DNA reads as TGTGCTAGAAGCCTGTCCGGGACTAGCGGATTTGAGCAGTTCTTC. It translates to CARSLSGTSGFEQFF.

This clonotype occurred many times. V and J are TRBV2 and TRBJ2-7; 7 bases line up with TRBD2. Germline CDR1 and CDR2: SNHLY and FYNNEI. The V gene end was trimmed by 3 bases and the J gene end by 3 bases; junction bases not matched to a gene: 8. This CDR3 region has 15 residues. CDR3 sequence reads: CASSEATSSDYEQYF. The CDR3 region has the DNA TGTGCCAGCAGTGAGGCGACTAGCAGCGACTACGAGCAGTACTTC. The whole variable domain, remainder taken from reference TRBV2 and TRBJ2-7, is EPEVTQTPSHQVTQMGQEVILRCVPISNHLYFYWYRQILGQKVEFLVSFYNNEISEKSEIFDDQFSVERPDGSNFTLKIRSTKLEDSAMYFCASSEATSSDYEQYFGPGTRLTVT.

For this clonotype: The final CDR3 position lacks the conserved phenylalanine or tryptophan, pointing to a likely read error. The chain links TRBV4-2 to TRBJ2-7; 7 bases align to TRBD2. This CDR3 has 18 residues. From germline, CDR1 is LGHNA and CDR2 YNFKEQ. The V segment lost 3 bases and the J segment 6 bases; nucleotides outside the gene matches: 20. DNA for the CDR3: TGTGCCAGCAGCCAGGAACACCTAGGATGGGGGGGACCGCGCGAGCAGTACTAC. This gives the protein CASSQEHLGWGGPREQYY.

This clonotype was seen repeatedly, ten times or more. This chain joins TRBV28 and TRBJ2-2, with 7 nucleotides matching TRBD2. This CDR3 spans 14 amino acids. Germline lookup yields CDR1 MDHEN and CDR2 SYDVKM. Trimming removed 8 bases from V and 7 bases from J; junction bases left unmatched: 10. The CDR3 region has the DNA TGTGCCAGCTATAAGCGGGGATATGGCGGGGAGCTGTTTTTT. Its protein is CASYKRGYGGELFF.

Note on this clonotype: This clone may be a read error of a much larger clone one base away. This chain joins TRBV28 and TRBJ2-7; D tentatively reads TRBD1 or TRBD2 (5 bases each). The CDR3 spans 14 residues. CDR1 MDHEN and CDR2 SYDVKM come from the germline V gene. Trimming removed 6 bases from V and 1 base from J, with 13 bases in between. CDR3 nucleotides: TGTGCCAGCAGGGAGGCAGGGATTTCCTACGAGCAGTACTTC. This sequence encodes CASREAGISYEQYF.

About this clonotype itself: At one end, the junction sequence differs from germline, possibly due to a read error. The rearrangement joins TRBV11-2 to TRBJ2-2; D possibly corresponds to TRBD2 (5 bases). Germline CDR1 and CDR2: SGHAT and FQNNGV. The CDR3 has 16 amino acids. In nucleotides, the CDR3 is TGTTCCAGCAGCCCCGATCCTCAATTGAACACCGGGGAACTGTTTTTT. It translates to CSSSPDPQLNTGELFF.

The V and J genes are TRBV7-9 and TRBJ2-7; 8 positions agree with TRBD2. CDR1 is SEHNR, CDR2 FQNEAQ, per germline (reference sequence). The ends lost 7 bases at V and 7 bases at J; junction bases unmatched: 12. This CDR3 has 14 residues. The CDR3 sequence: CASTSPTSVREQYF. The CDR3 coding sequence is TGTGCCAGCACCTCACCGACTAGCGTAAGGGAGCAGTACTTC. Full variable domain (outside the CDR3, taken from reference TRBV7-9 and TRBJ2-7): DTGVSQNPRHKITKRGQNVTFRCDPISEHNRLYWYRQTLGQGPEFLTYFQNEAQLEKSRLLSDRFSAERPKGSFSTLEIQRTEQGDSAMYLCASTSPTSVREQYFGPGTRLTVT.

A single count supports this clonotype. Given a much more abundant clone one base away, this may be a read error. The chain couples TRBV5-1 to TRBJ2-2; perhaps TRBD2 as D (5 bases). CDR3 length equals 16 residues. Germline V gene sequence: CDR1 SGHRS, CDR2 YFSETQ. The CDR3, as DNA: TGCGCCAGCAGCTTGACGGACCGACCGAACACCGGGGAGCCGCTTTTT. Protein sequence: CASSLTDRPNTGEPLF.

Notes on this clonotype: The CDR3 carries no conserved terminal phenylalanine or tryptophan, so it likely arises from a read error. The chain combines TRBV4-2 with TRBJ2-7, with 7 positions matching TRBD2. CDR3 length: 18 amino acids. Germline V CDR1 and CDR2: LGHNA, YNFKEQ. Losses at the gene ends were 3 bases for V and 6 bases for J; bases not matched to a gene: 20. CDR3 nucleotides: TGTGCCAGCAGCCAGGAACATCTAGGACCGGGGGGACCGCGCGAGCAGTACTTG. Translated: CASSQEHLGPGGPREQYL.

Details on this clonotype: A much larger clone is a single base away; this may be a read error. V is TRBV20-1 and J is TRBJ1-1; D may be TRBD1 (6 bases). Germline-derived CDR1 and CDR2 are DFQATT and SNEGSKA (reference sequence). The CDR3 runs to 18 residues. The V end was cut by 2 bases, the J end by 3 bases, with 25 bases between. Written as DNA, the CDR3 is TGCAGTGCTAGACTTGGCTACAGGGTGAGAAAAAGGGACACTGAAGCTTTCTTT. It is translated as CSARLGYRVRKRDTEAFF.

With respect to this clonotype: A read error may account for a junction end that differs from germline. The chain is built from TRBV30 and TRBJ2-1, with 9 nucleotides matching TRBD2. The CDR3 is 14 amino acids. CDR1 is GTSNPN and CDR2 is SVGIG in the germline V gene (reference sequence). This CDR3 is CVWGTGLAAGEQFF. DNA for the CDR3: TGTGTCTGGGGTACGGGACTAGCCGCTGGTGAGCAGTTCTTC.

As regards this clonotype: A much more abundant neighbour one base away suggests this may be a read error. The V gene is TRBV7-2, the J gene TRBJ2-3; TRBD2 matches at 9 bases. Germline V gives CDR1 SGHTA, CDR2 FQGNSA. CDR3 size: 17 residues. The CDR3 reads CASSLSGLATSTYTQYF. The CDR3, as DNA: TGTGCCAGCAGCTTATCTGGACTAGCGACTAGCACATATACGCAGTATTTT.

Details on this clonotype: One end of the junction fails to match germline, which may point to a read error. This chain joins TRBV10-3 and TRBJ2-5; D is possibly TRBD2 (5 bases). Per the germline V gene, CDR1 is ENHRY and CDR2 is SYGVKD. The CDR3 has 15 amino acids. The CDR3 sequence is CAINESATRRETQYF. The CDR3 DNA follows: TGTGCCATCAATGAGTCGGCTACTAGACGAGAGACCCAGTACTTC.

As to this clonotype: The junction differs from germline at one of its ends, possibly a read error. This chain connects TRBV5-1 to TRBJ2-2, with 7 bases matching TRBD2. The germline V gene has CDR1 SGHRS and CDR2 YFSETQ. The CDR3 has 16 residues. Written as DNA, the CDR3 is TGCGCCAGCGGCTTGACGGGCCGACCGAACAGCGGGGAGCTGCTTTTT. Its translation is CASGLTGRPNSGELLF.

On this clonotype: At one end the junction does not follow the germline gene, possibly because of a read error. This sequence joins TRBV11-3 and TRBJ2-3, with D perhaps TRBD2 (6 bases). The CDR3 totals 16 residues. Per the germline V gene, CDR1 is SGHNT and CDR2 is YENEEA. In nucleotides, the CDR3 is TGTGCCAGCAGCCCCGGGAGCGGGCGAGGCACGGATACGCTGTATTTT. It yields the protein CASSPGSGRGTDTLYF. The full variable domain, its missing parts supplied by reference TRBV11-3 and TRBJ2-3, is EAGVVQSPRYKIIEKKQPVAFWCNPISGHNTLYWYLQNLGQGPELLIRYENEEAVDDSQLPKDRFSAERLKGVDSTLKIQPAELGDSAVYLCASSPGSGRGTDTLYFGPGTRLTVL.

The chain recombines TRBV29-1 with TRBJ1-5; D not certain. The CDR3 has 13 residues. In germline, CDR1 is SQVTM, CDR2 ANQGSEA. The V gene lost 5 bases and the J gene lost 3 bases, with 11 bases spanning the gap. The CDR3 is CSVRENYNQPQHF. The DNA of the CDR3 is TGCAGCGTTCGTGAGAATTACAATCAGCCCCAGCATTTT. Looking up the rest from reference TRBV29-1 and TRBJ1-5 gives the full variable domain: SAVISQKPSRDICQRGTSLTIQCQVDSQVTMMFWYRQQPGQSLTLIATANQGSEATYESGFVIDKFPISRPNLTFSTLTVSNMSPEDSSIYLCSVRENYNQPQHFGDGTRLSIL.

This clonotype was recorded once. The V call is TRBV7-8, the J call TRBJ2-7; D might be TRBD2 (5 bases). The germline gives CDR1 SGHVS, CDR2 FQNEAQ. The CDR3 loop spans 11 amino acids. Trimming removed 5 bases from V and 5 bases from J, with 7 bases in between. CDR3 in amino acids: CASSDYNEQYV. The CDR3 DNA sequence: TGTGCCAGCAGCGACTACAACGAGCAGTACGTC.

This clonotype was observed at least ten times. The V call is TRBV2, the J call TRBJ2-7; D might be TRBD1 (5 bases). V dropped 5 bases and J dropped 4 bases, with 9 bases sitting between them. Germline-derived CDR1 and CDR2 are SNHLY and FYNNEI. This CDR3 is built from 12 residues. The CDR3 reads CASSFDRYEQYF. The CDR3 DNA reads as TGTGCCAGCAGTTTCGACAGATACGAGCAGTACTTC.

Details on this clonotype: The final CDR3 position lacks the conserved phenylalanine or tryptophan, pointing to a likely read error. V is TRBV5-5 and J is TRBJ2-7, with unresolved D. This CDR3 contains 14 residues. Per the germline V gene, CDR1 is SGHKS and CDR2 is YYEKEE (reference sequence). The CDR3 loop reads CASSFEQTIYEQYI. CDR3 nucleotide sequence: TGCGCCAGCAGCTTCGAACAAACTATCTACGAGCAGTACATC.

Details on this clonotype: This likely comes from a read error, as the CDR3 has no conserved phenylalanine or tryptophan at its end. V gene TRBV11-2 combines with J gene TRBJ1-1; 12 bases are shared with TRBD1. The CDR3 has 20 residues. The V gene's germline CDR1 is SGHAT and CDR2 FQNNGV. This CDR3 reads CAISAWDRGHKRWSNTEAFY. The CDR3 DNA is TGTGCCATCAGCGCTTGGGACAGGGGGCACAAGAGGTGGAGTAACACTGAAGCTTTCTAT.

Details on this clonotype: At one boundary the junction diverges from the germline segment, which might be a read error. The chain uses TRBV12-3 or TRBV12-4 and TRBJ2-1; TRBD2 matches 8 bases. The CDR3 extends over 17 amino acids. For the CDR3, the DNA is TGTGCCAGCAGTTTCGAAGTCGGGCGGGAGGACCTCGGGGAGCAGTTTTTC. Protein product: CASSFEVGREDLGEQFF.

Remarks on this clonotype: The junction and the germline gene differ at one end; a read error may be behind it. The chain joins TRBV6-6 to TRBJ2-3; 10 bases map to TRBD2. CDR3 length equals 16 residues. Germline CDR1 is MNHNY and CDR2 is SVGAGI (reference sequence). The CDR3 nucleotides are TGCACAAGCAGTTTTACTTCCGGGACTAGCGTAGATACGCAGTATTTT. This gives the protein CTSSFTSGTSVDTQYF.

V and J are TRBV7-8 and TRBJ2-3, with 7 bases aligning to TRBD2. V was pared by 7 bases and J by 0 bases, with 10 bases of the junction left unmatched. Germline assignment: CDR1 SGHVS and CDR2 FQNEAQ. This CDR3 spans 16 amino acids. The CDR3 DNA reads TGTGCCAGCAACTCCTGGGAGGGTATTAGCACAGATACGCAGTATTTT. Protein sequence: CASNSWEGISTDTQYF.

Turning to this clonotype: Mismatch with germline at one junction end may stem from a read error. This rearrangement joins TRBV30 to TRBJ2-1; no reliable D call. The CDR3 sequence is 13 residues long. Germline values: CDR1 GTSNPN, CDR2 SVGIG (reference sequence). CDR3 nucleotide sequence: TGTGTCTGCGTCTACCCGGGCTACAATGAGCAGTCCTTC. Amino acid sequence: CVCVYPGYNEQSF.